This TCR beta chain was obtained from a study of T cells after yellow fever vaccination. A universal primer site and UMIs were added as TCR cDNA was made by 5'RACE template switching. One entry per CDR3 protein, called by TCRdb with MiXCR from the 5' RACE reads. The sample includes a few hundred thousand distinct CDR3 sequences, roughly 19% seen only once; the top ten take roughly an eighth. V trimming: 3 bases; J trimming: 0 bases; junction bases outside the gene matches: 14. The germline CDR1 and CDR2 sequences are LGHDT and YNNKEL (reference sequence). This CDR3 is 19 amino acids long. The table lists this clonotype with a few counts. What it binds is unknown. General study results and limits: Repertoires sorted by FACS could include abundant clonotypes that are contaminants from the bulk population. A large majority of primary-vaccination clones showed up again after the booster (about 96% CD4, around 90% CD8). The secondary response peaked faster, at day 5 versus 15, but was weaker.

The sequence was collected from a man aged 25-45 years who received the YFV17D yellow fever vaccine. The J gene is TRBJ2-5, the V gene TRBV3-1; TRBD2 agrees at 9 bases. This sample comprised PBMCs, obtained 15 days after the yellow fever booster vaccination. This chain's CDR3 is CASSQVAGGYSLYQETQYF. The CDR3 bases are TGTGCCAGCAGCCAGGTTGCGGGAGGGTACTCGCTGTACCAAGAGACCCAGTACTTC.